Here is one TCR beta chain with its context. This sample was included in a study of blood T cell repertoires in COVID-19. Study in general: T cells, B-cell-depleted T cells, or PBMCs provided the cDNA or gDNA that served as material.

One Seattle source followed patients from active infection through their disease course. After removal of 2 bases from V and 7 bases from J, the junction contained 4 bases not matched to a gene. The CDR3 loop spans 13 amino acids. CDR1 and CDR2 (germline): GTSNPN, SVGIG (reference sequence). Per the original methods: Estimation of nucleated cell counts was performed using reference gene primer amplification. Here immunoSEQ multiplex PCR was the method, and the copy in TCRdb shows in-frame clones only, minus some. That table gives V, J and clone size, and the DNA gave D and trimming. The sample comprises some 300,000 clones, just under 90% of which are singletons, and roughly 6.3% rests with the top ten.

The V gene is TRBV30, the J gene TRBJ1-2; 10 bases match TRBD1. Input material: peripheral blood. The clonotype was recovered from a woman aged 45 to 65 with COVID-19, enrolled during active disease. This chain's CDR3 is CAWSQDRGTGYTF. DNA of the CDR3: TGTGCCTGGAGTCAGGACAGGGGGACTGGCTACACCTTC.